This entry lists 28 T cell receptor beta chains sequenced from one sample in a study of blood T cell repertoires in COVID-19. Sequencing was performed with immunoSEQ multiplex PCR; in TCRdb, only in-frame clones are kept and a portion is missing. The data contain 40,000 to 50,000 clones, around 88% of them singletons. Specimen: peripheral blood. The origin of the receptors is a woman in her fifties or sixties with acute or convalescent COVID-19.

The gene calls are TRBV3-1 (or the pseudogene TRBV3-2) and TRBJ2-1, with TRBD2 matching 11 bases. Trimming took 0 bases from V and 8 from J; bases not matched to a gene: 12. The CDR3 spans 18 residues. Looked up from germline, CDR1 is LGHDT and CDR2 is YNNKEL (reference sequence). CDR3 bases: TGTGCCAGCAGCCAAGACGGGGCACTAGCGGGAGTCGTTTATGAGCAGTTCTTC. Amino acid sequence: CASSQDGALAGVVYEQFF.

The chain is built from TRBV7-2 and TRBJ2-7, with TRBD1 identical over 10 bases. The junction had 10 bases not matched to a gene; V was cut back by 4 bases and J by 4 bases. The CDR3 runs to 16 residues. Germline V gives CDR1 SGHTA, CDR2 FQGNSA. The CDR3 is CASSSPTGQGIYEQYF. The DNA of the CDR3 is TGTGCCAGCAGCTCCCCAACGGGACAGGGGATTTACGAGCAGTACTTC.

The genes are TRBV9 and TRBJ1-2; D might be TRBD1 (5 bases). The CDR3 has 15 amino acids. Germline V gene lookup returns CDR1 SGDLS and CDR2 YYNGEE. Between the trimmed V and J ends, which lost 4 bases and 2 bases, there was a span of 15 bases. In nucleotides, the CDR3 is TGTGCCAGCAGCCTAGGGACTTCAAAGAACTATGGCTACACCTTC. It codes for CASSLGTSKNYGYTF. Full variable domain (remainder filled in from reference TRBV9 and TRBJ1-2): DSGVTQTPKHLITATGQRVTLRCSPRSGDLSVYWYQQSLDQGLQFLIQYYNGEERAKGNILERFSAQQFPDLHSELNLSSLELGDSALYFCASSLGTSKNYGYTFGSGTRLTVV.

This clone was seen a handful of times. The genes are TRBV7-9 and TRBJ1-1; no clear D. Per the germline V gene, CDR1 is SEHNR and CDR2 is FQNEAQ (reference sequence). V gave up 5 bases and J gave up 3 bases, with 19 bases separating them. The CDR3 runs 16 residues. This chain's CDR3 is CASSPFGGRKDTEAFF. In DNA form, the CDR3 reads TGTGCCAGCAGCCCCTTCGGAGGTAGGAAGGACACTGAAGCTTTCTTT.

The chain is built from TRBV6-5 and TRBJ2-2; 9 bases fit TRBD1. V shed 6 bases and J 4 bases; nucleotides not matched to a gene: 3. This CDR3 has 14 amino acids. Germline V gene sequence: CDR1 MNHEY, CDR2 SVGAGI. The DNA of the CDR3 is TGTGCCAGCAGACAGGGGGCGAGCACCGGGGAGCTGTTTTTT. Protein product: CASRQGASTGELFF.

V is TRBV7-8 and J is TRBJ1-1, with a possible D match to TRBD1 (5 bases). Germline CDR1 and CDR2: SGHVS and FQNEAQ. V dropped 2 bases and J dropped 1 base, with 8 bases sitting between them. This CDR3 has 14 residues. CDR3 DNA sequence: TGTGCCAGCAGCTTAAATGGACAGAACACTGAAGCTTTCTTT. Translation gives CASSLNGQNTEAFF.

This clone has only one observation. The V and J genes are TRBV7-9 and TRBJ1-4; D gene uncertain. The V end lost 5 bases, the J end lost 0 bases, and 19 bases lay between the germline ends. CDR1 SEHNR and CDR2 FQNEAQ come from the germline V gene (reference sequence). The CDR3 contains 18 residues. The CDR3 is CASSPKEGHPSTNEKLFF. The CDR3 coding sequence is TGTGCCAGCAGCCCTAAAGAGGGTCACCCTTCAACTAATGAAAAACTGTTTTTT.

The V call is TRBV5-4, the J call TRBJ2-5; 8 bases are shared with TRBD1. The CDR3 covers 13 residues. CDR1 is SGHNT, CDR2 YYREEE, per germline (reference sequence). Losses at the gene ends were 2 bases for V and 5 bases for J; bases not matched to a gene: 2. CDR3 bases: TGTGCCAGCAGCTTTCGGGACAGGGAGACCCAGTACTTC. It specifies CASSFRDRETQYF.

The chain links TRBV12-3 or TRBV12-4 to TRBJ2-1; D is unclear. V was shortened by 3 bases and J by 5 bases, with 5 bases between the two germline ends. This CDR3 has 12 amino acids. The CDR3 here is CASSFTDNEQFF. Written as DNA, the CDR3 is TGTGCCAGCAGTTTCACGGACAATGAGCAGTTCTTC.

This rearrangement joins TRBV5-1 to TRBJ1-2; 9 bases are shared with TRBD1. This CDR3 is built from 15 residues. Unmatched junction bases numbered 10, after V lost 4 bases and J lost 6 bases. CDR1 and CDR2 (germline): SGHRS, YFSETQ. CDR3 amino acids: CASSRGQGLMDGYTF. The DNA of the CDR3 is TGCGCCAGCAGCCGGGGACAGGGCCTTATGGATGGCTACACCTTC.

The chain has TRBV10-3 and TRBJ1-2; D remains ambiguous. V was trimmed by 0 bases and J by 1 base, leaving 18 bases between them. This CDR3 is built from 18 residues. From germline, CDR1 is ENHRY and CDR2 SYGVKD. The CDR3 coding sequence is TGTGCCATCAGTGAGTCGATCCCTGAGGGATGGGGTAACTATGGCTACACCTTC. Encoded protein: CAISESIPEGWGNYGYTF.

The V gene is TRBV6-5, the J gene TRBJ1-1; D call uncertain. CDR3 length: 14 amino acids. V lost 6 bases, J lost 5 bases, and 16 bases lay in between. Germline CDR1 reads MNHEY; CDR2 reads SVGAGI. The CDR3 DNA follows: TGTGCCAGCAGCCGCTCTGGTCCGGGAACTGAAGCTTTCTTT. Translation: CASSRSGPGTEAFF.

J is TRBJ1-4 and V is TRBV7-8; D not resolved. Trimming took 1 base from V and 7 from J, leaving 13 bases between them. Germline V gives CDR1 SGHVS, CDR2 FQNEAQ. The CDR3 sequence is 15 residues long. The CDR3 loop reads CASSLGYGVGEKLFF. The CDR3 nucleotides read TGTGCCAGCAGCTTAGGTTACGGGGTCGGTGAAAAACTGTTTTTT. Looking up the rest from reference TRBV7-8 and TRBJ1-4 gives the full variable domain: GAGVSQSPRYKVAKRGQDVALRCDPISGHVSLFWYQQALGQGPEFLTYFQNEAQLDKSGLPSDRFFAERPEGSVSTLKIQRTQQEDSAVYLCASSLGYGVGEKLFFGSGTQLSVL.

The V call is TRBV2, the J call TRBJ1-6; 9 bases map to TRBD1. Unmatched junction bases numbered 3, after V lost 5 bases and J lost 7 bases. This CDR3 region has 14 residues. The V gene's germline CDR1 is SNHLY and CDR2 FYNNEI. CDR3 nucleotide sequence: TGTGCCAGCAGTCCGGGACAGGGCAATTCACCCCTCCACTTT. Amino acids: CASSPGQGNSPLHF. The complete variable domain, with remaining parts taken from reference TRBV2 and TRBJ1-6, reads EPEVTQTPSHQVTQMGQEVILRCVPISNHLYFYWYRQILGQKVEFLVSFYNNEISEKSEIFDDQFSVERPDGSNFTLKIRSTKLEDSAMYFCASSPGQGNSPLHFGNGTRLTVT.

This clone occurred once. The chain joins TRBV9 to TRBJ1-6; maybe TRBD1 (5 bases). V lost 4 bases and J 8 bases, leaving 19 bases between the germline ends. The CDR3 is 16 amino acids. The germline V gene has CDR1 SGDLS and CDR2 YYNGEE. This CDR3 reads CASSRGTALYDSPLHF. The CDR3 region has the DNA TGTGCCAGCAGCAGAGGGACTGCCTTATATGATTCACCCCTCCACTTT.

The genes are TRBV27 and TRBJ1-2, with D possibly TRBD1 on 6 matching bases. V was cut by 5 bases and J by 4 bases, with 29 bases left in between. The CDR3 consists of 19 residues. CDR1 is MNHEY and CDR2 is SMNVEV in the germline V gene (reference sequence). The CDR3 protein is CASSNLPGQSILPPYGYTF. CDR3 DNA sequence: TGTGCCAGCAGTAACCTACCGGGACAATCGATACTCCCCCCCTATGGCTACACCTTC.

V is TRBV11-2 and J is TRBJ1-1; TRBD1 aligns across 9 bases. V lost 0 bases and J lost 6; bases outside the gene matches: 14. The CDR3 is 18 amino acids. Germline-derived CDR1 and CDR2 are SGHAT and FQNNGV. CDR3 sequence: CASSLDLRTGVVFSEAFF. The CDR3 region has the DNA TGTGCCAGCAGCTTAGATCTTCGGACAGGGGTGGTTTTCTCTGAAGCTTTCTTT.

In this sample, this clone is medium-sized. J is TRBJ1-1 and V is TRBV6-5; the D gene is possibly TRBD1 (6 bases). V lost 6 bases and J 11 bases, leaving 16 bases between the germline ends. This CDR3 contains 12 residues. From germline, CDR1 is MNHEY and CDR2 SVGAGI. CDR3 in DNA: TGTGCCAGCAGCCATCAGGGGACGAACGCTTTCTTT. As protein: CASSHQGTNAFF.

The rearrangement links TRBV12-3 or TRBV12-4 to TRBJ1-1; 8 nucleotides match TRBD1. This CDR3 has 13 amino acids. V shed 4 bases, J shed 6 bases, and the junction held 4 bases outside the gene matches. The CDR3 sequence is CASSYRGRPEAFF. The CDR3 coding sequence is TGTGCCAGCAGTTACAGGGGGAGACCTGAAGCTTTCTTT.

The chain links TRBV6-5 to TRBJ2-2, with 8 bases identical to TRBD1. The CDR3 covers 15 residues. V gave up 4 bases and J gave up 5 bases; unmatched junction bases: 6. Germline V lookup: CDR1 MNHEY, CDR2 SVGAGI. The DNA of the CDR3 is TGTGCCAGCAGTTCCCGACAGGGGTGGACCGGGGAGCTGTTTTTT. This encodes CASSSRQGWTGELFF.

This sequence joins TRBV24-1 and TRBJ2-2; 10 positions match TRBD2. CDR3 length: 16 amino acids. Germline V gene lookup returns CDR1 KGHDR and CDR2 SFDVKD. The V segment lost 4 bases and the J segment 5 bases; nucleotides outside the gene matches: 6. The CDR3 loop reads CATSDSTSGITGELFF. DNA of the CDR3: TGTGCCACCAGTGACTCAACTAGCGGGATAACCGGGGAGCTGTTTTTT.

The chain uses TRBV28 and TRBJ2-1; 16 nucleotides agree with TRBD2. The trim removed 6 bases at V and 4 bases at J, leaving 6 bases unmatched. The CDR3 is 17 residues long. Germline CDR1 and CDR2: MDHEN and SYDVKM. In nucleotides, the CDR3 is TGTGCCAGCAGAACCGGGACTAGCGGGAGGGCTTACAATGAGCAGTTCTTC. Encoded protein: CASRTGTSGRAYNEQFF.

The chain combines TRBV5-1 with TRBJ2-1, with D possibly TRBD2 on 5 matching bases. The CDR3 loop spans 16 amino acids. Trimming stripped 0 bases from V and 2 bases from J, with 12 bases between. CDR1 and CDR2 from the germline V gene are SGHRS and YFSETQ. The CDR3 loop is CASSLGFREAYNEQFF. Written as DNA, the CDR3 is TGCGCCAGCAGCTTGGGTTTTCGGGAAGCCTACAATGAGCAGTTCTTC.

The chain is built from TRBV6-6 and TRBJ1-1, with 9 bases that match TRBD1. Losses at the gene ends were 2 bases for V and 13 bases for J; bases not matched to a gene: 8. This CDR3 is built from 13 residues. The germline V gene encodes CDR1 MNHNY and CDR2 SVGAGI (reference sequence). The CDR3 DNA reads TGTGCCAGCAGTTACGGGGGGGGACAGGGTGGTTTCTTT. Its protein product is CASSYGGGQGGFF.

The genes are TRBV4-1 and TRBJ2-1; TRBD1 agrees at 9 bases. Trimming at V came to 4 bases and at J to 7 bases, leaving 8 bases not matched to a gene. This CDR3 has 15 amino acids. The V gene's germline CDR1 is MGHRA and CDR2 YSYEKL. The DNA of the CDR3 is TGCGCCAGCAGCCTGAACCGGGACAGGGCGAATGAGCAGTTCTTC. Translating gives CASSLNRDRANEQFF.

This clone was observed a single time. The rearrangement uses TRBV7-9 and TRBJ2-5; D is unresolved. The CDR3 is 13 amino acids. The germline gives CDR1 SEHNR, CDR2 FQNEAQ (reference sequence). V shed 7 bases and J shed 10 bases, with 19 bases lying between them. The CDR3 coding sequence is TGTGCCAGCATCCCCGAGTCGGGTTTCATCCAGTACTTC. Translating gives CASIPESGFIQYF.

The CDR3 nucleotides read TGTGCCAGTAGTATGGAGGCCGGGACTTTTTTCTACGAGCAGTACTTC. It is translated as CASSMEAGTFFYEQYF. The J gene is TRBJ2-7, the V gene TRBV19; D might be TRBD2 (6 bases). CDR1 and CDR2 from the germline V gene are LNHDA and SQIVND (reference sequence). The CDR3 runs to 16 residues. Trimming shortened V by 3 bases and J by 3 bases, and 18 bases separated the two germline ends.

The J gene is TRBJ2-1, the V gene TRBV9; 10 positions match TRBD2. CDR1 is SGDLS, CDR2 YYNGEE, per germline. Trimming removed 4 bases from V and 6 bases from J; junction bases left unmatched: 7. This CDR3 is 15 amino acids long. DNA of the CDR3: TGTGCCAGCAGCACTAGCGGGACTCACATCAATGAGCAGTTCTTC. Its protein is CASSTSGTHINEQFF.